This T cell receptor (beta chain) was captured in a study of cytomegalovirus exposure and HLA in healthy donors. Study results and limitations: A later analysis reportedly identified an Asian-associated ancestry cluster as carrying fewer N-insertions than the approximately 670-donor mean.

On this clone itself: Its matching antigen is unknown.

The PCR ran on 60 Vbeta and 13 Jbeta primers. Profiled with immunoSEQ multiplex PCR; TCRdb holds only in-frame clones, not every one. The repertoire holds around 130,000 clones, with over 75% as singletons. The CDR3 covers 15 residues. V dropped 4 bases and J dropped 10 bases, with 21 bases sitting between them. Germline V CDR1 and CDR2: MNHEY, SVGAGI. Material: PBMCs. This sequence originates from a man between 50 and 59 years old in good health and CMV-seronegative. The chain uses TRBV6-5 and TRBJ2-3; D might be TRBD1 (5 bases). The CDR3 DNA follows: TGTGCCAGCAGTTCAGGGCAGCAGATCATGGGTGCGCAGTATTTT. It is translated as CASSSGQQIMGAQYF.